The 5 T cell receptor beta chains in this list originate from one sample, sequenced in a study of graft-versus-host responses after intestinal transplantation (TCRdb year 2021). Their recognized antigens are unknown. Read against the paper, the sample's time point label means: cells obtained before transplantation from donor or recipient. Receptor amplification or capture employed the immunoSEQ multiplex PCR assay. This is the immuneACCESS table as TCRdb keeps it, with only in-frame sequences that have V and J called. A part of the clones is gone; compared with another copy, unresolved V genes explain less than half, and the rest is unexplained. The sample table lists tens of thousands of clones, 91% of them with a count of one. The top ten clonotypes cover 0.1% of the sample. The specimen comprised unstimulated CD4+ T cells sorted from spleen or lymph node cells, sampled before intestinal transplant. These receptors came from a human donor who received an intestinal transplant.

The genes are TRBV5-1 and TRBJ2-3; tentative D call: TRBD2 (6 bases). Germline CDR1 is SGHRS and CDR2 is YFSETQ. V shed 4 bases and J shed 2 bases, with 11 bases lying between them. The CDR3 consists of 14 residues. CDR3 protein: CASSPGLLTDTQYF. The CDR3 DNA sequence: TGCGCCAGCAGCCCGGGACTGCTCACAGATACGCAGTATTTT.

The chain has TRBV30 and TRBJ2-3; 8 bases map to TRBD2. Germline lookup yields CDR1 GTSNPN and CDR2 SVGIG (reference sequence). The CDR3 consists of 15 residues. With V trimmed by 5 bases and J by 3 bases, 10 bases remained unmatched. CDR3 coding DNA: TGTGCCTGGGGACTAGCCAGCTCCAGGACAGATACGCAGTATTTT. Residues: CAWGLASSRTDTQYF.

The chain recombines TRBV4-3 with TRBJ2-3; TRBD1 agrees at 8 bases. Trimming took 5 bases from V and 5 from J; bases not matched to a gene: 9. Germline V gives CDR1 LGHNA, CDR2 YSLEER. The CDR3 is 15 amino acids. The CDR3 loop is CASSNRGVQGDTQYF. In nucleotides, the CDR3 is TGCGCCAGCAGCAACAGGGGGGTTCAAGGAGATACGCAGTATTTT.

The chain carries TRBV30 and TRBJ2-7; perhaps TRBD1 as D (5 bases). The V and J ends lost 0 bases and 3 bases respectively, with 9 bases between them. This CDR3 has 13 amino acids. Germline CDR1 is GTSNPN and CDR2 is SVGIG (reference sequence). The CDR3 nucleotides are TGTGCCTGGAGTGTCGACAGCTACTACGAGCAGTACTTC. Translated: CAWSVDSYYEQYF. The full variable domain, in which reference TRBV30 and TRBJ2-7 provide the parts outside the CDR3, is SQTIHQWPATLVQPVGSPLSLECTVEGTSNPNLYWYRQAAGRGLQLLFYSVGIGQISSEVPQNLSASRPQDRQFILSSKKLLLSDSGFYLCAWSVDSYYEQYFGPGTRLTVT.

The gene calls are TRBV28 and TRBJ1-1; TRBD1 is a possible D gene (6 bases). CDR3 length: 18 residues. The germline V gene has CDR1 MDHEN and CDR2 SYDVKM. Deletions cut 3 bases from V and 1 base from J, with 21 bases between. CDR3 sequence reads: CASSLGGTTGRTNTEAFF. CDR3 nucleotide sequence: TGTGCCAGCAGTTTGGGGGGGACAACAGGTCGTACGAACACTGAAGCTTTCTTT.